This T cell receptor beta chain stems from a study of regulatory T cells in long-lasting Graves disease. Regarding the study as a whole: TRBV28, TRBJ1-2 and TRBJ2-5 were favored in persistent disease.

Construction of TCR beta libraries relied on iRepertoire HTBI primers and on Arm-PCR targeting CDR3 regions. TCRdb analysed the multiplex PCR reads with MiXCR anew, one entry per CDR3 protein. The repertoire holds approximately 400,000 distinct CDR3 sequences, with 14% to 15% as singletons. Noted time point: newly diagnosed GD, antithyroid drugs for less than 3 months. The authors made the TCR library using RNA they extracted from PBMCs. Germline V gene data show CDR1 as ENHRY and CDR2 as SYGVKD. This CDR3 spans 14 amino acids. The ends were cut back, 3 bases at V and 0 bases at J, with 8 bases in the middle. This clonotype has ten or more counts. Antigen specificity is unknown. These data were also filed under a second study, of T cells in Graves' hyperthyroidism and ophthalmopathy. From that study: During a first-round RT-PCR of the TCR CDR3, the HTBI primer set was used.

The input for sequencing was peripheral blood mononuclear cells (PBMCs), taken at new diagnosis, from a patient treated with antithyroid drugs. The chain has TRBV10-3 and TRBJ1-1; D call uncertain. This TCR was sampled from a woman under 40 with Graves disease. The CDR3 reads CAISDQVMNTEAFF. CDR3 sequence (DNA): TGTGCCATCAGTGATCAGGTCATGAACACTGAAGCTTTCTTT.